Listed here are 2 T cell receptor beta chains from one sample, sequenced in a study of T cells after yellow fever vaccination. TCRdb re-derived calls from the 5' RACE reads in MiXCR, one entry per CDR3 protein. The table shows more than 200,000 distinct CDR3 sequences, with around 3.5% occurring only once. The sequenced sample was PBMCs, obtained 15 days after the yellow fever booster vaccination. These receptors came from a man between 18 and 29 years old who received the YFV17D yellow fever vaccine.

There are many counts of this clonotype. The V call is TRBV20-1, the J call TRBJ1-2; 10 nucleotides agree with TRBD1. The CDR3 is made up of 15 amino acids. V lost 2 bases to trimming and J lost 6 bases; unmatched junction nucleotides: 9. Per the germline V gene, CDR1 is DFQATT and CDR2 is SNEGSKA (reference sequence). The CDR3 loop is CSARPWDRGKDGYTF. In DNA, the CDR3 is TGCAGTGCTAGACCCTGGGACAGGGGTAAAGATGGCTACACCTTC.

There are many counts of this clonotype. This chain joins TRBV20-1 and TRBJ2-6; D unclear. V lost 5 bases to trimming and J lost 2 bases, with 10 bases between them. CDR1 DFQATT and CDR2 SNEGSKA come from the germline V gene (reference sequence). There are 14 residues in the CDR3. CDR3 in DNA: TGCAGTGCTTCCCCTTTTCCTGGGGCCAACGTCCTGACTTTC. It encodes CSASPFPGANVLTF.